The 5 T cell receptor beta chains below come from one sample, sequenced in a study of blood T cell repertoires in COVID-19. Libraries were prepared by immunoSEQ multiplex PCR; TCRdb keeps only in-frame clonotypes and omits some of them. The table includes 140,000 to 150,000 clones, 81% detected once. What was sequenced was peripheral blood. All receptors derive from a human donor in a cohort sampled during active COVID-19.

This CDR3 is CASSQEVGQGSQAFF. For the CDR3, the DNA is TGCGCCAGCAGCCAAGAAGTCGGACAGGGCTCTCAAGCTTTCTTT. The genes are TRBV4-3 and TRBJ1-1; 8 nucleotides match TRBD1. Germline-derived CDR1 and CDR2 are LGHNA and YSLEER. CDR3 length equals 15 residues. J was trimmed by 9 bases and V by 0 bases; bases with no gene match: 9.

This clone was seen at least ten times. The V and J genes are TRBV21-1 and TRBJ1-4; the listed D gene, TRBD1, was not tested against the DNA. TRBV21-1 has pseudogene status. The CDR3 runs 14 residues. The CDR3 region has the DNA TGTGCCAGCAGCAAAGACAGGGTTAATGAAAAACTGTTTTTT. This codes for CASSKDRVNEKLFF.

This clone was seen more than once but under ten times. CDR3 coding DNA: TGTGCCAGCAGCCGGGACAGGGCTAGACCCGGGGATCAGCCCCAGCATTTT. This gives the protein CASSRDRARPGDQPQHF. V usage is TRBV7-8 and J usage is TRBJ1-5; 9 bases map to TRBD1. V dropped 5 bases and J dropped 5; count of bases not matched to a gene: 13. CDR3 length: 17 residues. Germline V gives CDR1 SGHVS, CDR2 FQNEAQ.

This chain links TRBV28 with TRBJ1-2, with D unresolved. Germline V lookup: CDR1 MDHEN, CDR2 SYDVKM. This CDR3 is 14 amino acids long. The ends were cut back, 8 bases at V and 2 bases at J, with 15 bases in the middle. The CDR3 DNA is TGTGCCAGCGCCCCCGGAGACGGAAACTATGGCTACACCTTC. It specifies CASAPGDGNYGYTF.

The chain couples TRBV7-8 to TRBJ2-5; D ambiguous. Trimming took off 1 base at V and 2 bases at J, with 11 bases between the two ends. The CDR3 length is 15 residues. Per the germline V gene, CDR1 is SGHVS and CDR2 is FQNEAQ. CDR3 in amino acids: CASSLVAGGQETQYF. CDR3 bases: TGTGCCAGCAGCTTAGTGGCAGGTGGGCAAGAGACCCAGTACTTC.